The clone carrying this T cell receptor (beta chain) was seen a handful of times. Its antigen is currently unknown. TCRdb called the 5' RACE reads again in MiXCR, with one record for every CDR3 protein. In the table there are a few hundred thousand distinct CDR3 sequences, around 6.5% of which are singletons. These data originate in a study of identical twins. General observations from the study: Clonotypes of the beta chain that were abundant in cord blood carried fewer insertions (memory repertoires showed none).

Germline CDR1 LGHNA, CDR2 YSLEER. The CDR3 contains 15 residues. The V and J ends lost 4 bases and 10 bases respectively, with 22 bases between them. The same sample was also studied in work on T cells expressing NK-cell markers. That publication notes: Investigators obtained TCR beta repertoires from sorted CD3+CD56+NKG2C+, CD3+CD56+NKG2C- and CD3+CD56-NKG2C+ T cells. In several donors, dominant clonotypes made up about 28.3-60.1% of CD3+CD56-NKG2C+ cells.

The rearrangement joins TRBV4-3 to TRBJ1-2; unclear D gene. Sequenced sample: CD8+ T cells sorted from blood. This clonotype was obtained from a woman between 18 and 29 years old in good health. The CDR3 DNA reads TGCGCCAGCAGCCCGGACGCCGGGAACCCGGGCCTCTACACCTTC. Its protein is CASSPDAGNPGLYTF.